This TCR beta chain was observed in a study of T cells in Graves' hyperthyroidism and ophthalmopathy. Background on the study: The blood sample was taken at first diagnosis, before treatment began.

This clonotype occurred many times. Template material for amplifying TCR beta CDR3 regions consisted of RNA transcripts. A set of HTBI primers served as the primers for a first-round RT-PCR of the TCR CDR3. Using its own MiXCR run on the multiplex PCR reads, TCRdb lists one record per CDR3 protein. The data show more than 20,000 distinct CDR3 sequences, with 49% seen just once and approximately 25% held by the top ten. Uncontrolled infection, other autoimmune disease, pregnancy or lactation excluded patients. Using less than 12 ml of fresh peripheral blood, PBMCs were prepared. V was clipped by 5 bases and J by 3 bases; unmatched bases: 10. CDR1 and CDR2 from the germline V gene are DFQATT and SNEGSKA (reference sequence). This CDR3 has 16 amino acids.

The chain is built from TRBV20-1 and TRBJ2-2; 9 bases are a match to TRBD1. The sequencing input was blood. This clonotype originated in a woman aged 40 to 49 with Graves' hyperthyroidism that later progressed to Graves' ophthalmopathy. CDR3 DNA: TGCAGTGCTCTCTACGGGACAGGGCATTACACCGGGGAGCTGTTTTTT. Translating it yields CSALYGTGHYTGELFF.